This T cell receptor beta chain was documented in a study of shared clonotypes between healthy human individuals. On the study more broadly: Three plates each covered CD4 naive and memory; CD8 naive two, CD8 memory one. Whole-study results and caveats: Some clonotypes were shared by all four sorted-subset donors, while others were not shared. The non-shared ones had lower generation probabilities than the shared ones.

CD4+ cells were split into CD45RA+ naive and CD45RA-negative memory subsets. V lost 4 bases to trimming and J lost 3 bases, with 16 bases between them. CDR1 and CDR2 from the germline V gene are SEHNR and FQNEAQ (reference sequence). This CDR3 has 15 amino acids. At a deep level, the assay was run. Profiled with immunoSEQ multiplex PCR; TCRdb holds only in-frame clones, not every one. There are some 2,000,000 clones in the sample; around 95% occur only once, and more than 0.1% lies in the top ten. Worth noting for this clone: The antigen is unknown. Other DNA variants within this sample encode the same CDR3.

The sample was naive CD4+ T cells sorted from blood. As for subset: CD45RA+ positively selected. The sequence came from a young man in good health. The chain employs TRBV7-9 and TRBJ2-7, with D possibly matching TRBD1 (6 bases). The CDR3 here is CASSSTKDRSYEQYF. As DNA, the CDR3 is TGTGCCAGCAGCTCTACCAAGGACAGAAGCTACGAGCAGTACTTC. Full variable domain (rest looked up from reference TRBV7-9 and TRBJ2-7): DTGVSQNPRHKITKRGQNVTFRCDPISEHNRLYWYRQTLGQGPEFLTYFQNEAQLEKSRLLSDRFSAERPKGSFSTLEIQRTEQGDSAMYLCASSSTKDRSYEQYFGPGTRLTVT.